The 16 T cell receptor beta chains in this list originate from one sample, sequenced in a study of blood T cell repertoires in COVID-19. The table came from immunoSEQ multiplex PCR; TCRdb's copy has only in-frame clones and leaves some out. The data show 350,000 to 450,000 clones, 75% to 90% seen once. The sample was PBMCs or T cells enriched from blood (not recorded which). The receptors stem from a man between 25 and 39 years old who had recovered from COVID-19.

V is TRBV7-9 and J is TRBJ2-5; 13 bases fit TRBD2. V lost 5 bases, J lost 4 bases, and 10 bases stayed unmatched. CDR1 and CDR2 from the germline V gene are SEHNR and FQNEAQ (reference sequence). This CDR3 is 17 amino acids long. This CDR3 reads CASSLGLAGELVETQYF. As DNA, the CDR3 is TGTGCCAGCAGCCTCGGACTAGCGGGAGAGTTGGTAGAGACCCAGTACTTC. Variable domain in full (rest from reference TRBV7-9 and TRBJ2-5): DTGVSQNPRHKITKRGQNVTFRCDPISEHNRLYWYRQTLGQGPEFLTYFQNEAQLEKSRLLSDRFSAERPKGSFSTLEIQRTEQGDSAMYLCASSLGLAGELVETQYFGPGTRLLVL.

The chain employs TRBV24-1 and TRBJ2-2, with 7 bases that match TRBD2. Germline V lookup: CDR1 KGHDR, CDR2 SFDVKD. V dropped 9 bases and J dropped 4; count of bases not matched to a gene: 1. CDR3 length equals 12 residues. The CDR3 DNA reads TGTGCCACCGGGGGGGGCACCGGGGAGCTGTTTTTT. This translates into CATGGGTGELFF.

The count of this clone is one. V usage is TRBV19 and J usage is TRBJ1-1; D is undetermined. V was clipped by 6 bases and J by 3 bases, with 8 bases between them. The CDR3 extends over 12 amino acids. Germline V gives CDR1 LNHDA, CDR2 SQIVND (reference sequence). In DNA, the CDR3 is TGTGCCAGTAGGAGGGTTGACACTGAAGCTTTCTTT. This encodes CASRRVDTEAFF.

The genes are TRBV7-2 and TRBJ2-1, with D possibly TRBD1 on 6 matching bases. Trimming stripped 3 bases from V and 2 bases from J, with 14 bases between. Germline lookup yields CDR1 SGHTA and CDR2 FQGNSA. This CDR3 spans 16 amino acids. DNA for the CDR3: TGTGCCAGCAGCTTTCTTCGGACAGCGGCCTACAATGAGCAGTTCTTC. Translation: CASSFLRTAAYNEQFF.

The V and J genes are TRBV9 and TRBJ2-2, with a possible D match to TRBD2 (6 bases). This CDR3 is built from 14 residues. Between the trimmed V and J ends, which lost 7 bases and 4 bases, there was a span of 14 bases. Germline V gene data show CDR1 as SGDLS and CDR2 as YYNGEE. The CDR3 DNA follows: TGTGCCAGCGAGGCGGGGAGGTTCACCGGGGAGCTGTTTTTT. Residues: CASEAGRFTGELFF.

The chain has TRBV4-1 and TRBJ1-5; a possible D gene is TRBD1 (5 bases). From germline, CDR1 is MGHRA and CDR2 YSYEKL. The CDR3 contains 15 residues. V was clipped by 4 bases and J by 0 bases, with 10 bases between them. CDR3 sequence (DNA): TGCGCCAGCAGCCTGGTAGGGGATAGCAATCAGCCCCAGCATTTT. As protein: CASSLVGDSNQPQHF.

The chain couples TRBV5-5 to TRBJ2-2; 7 positions agree with TRBD1. V was pared by 6 bases and J by 6 bases, with 8 bases of the junction left unmatched. Germline values: CDR1 SGHKS, CDR2 YYEKEE (reference sequence). CDR3 size: 14 residues. CDR3 nucleotide sequence: TGTGCCAGCACTCAAAGACAGGGCGCCGGGGAGCTGTTTTTT. Its translation is CASTQRQGAGELFF.

This chain uses TRBV18 with TRBJ1-2, with unresolved D. Germline V lookup: CDR1 KGHSH, CDR2 LQKENI. Trimming shortened V by 2 bases and J by 4 bases, and 14 bases separated the two germline ends. CDR3 size: 15 residues. CDR3 DNA sequence: TGTGCCAGCTCACCAACAGCGGCCCCTATCTATGGCTACACCTTC. Translated: CASSPTAAPIYGYTF.

The genes are TRBV20-1 and TRBJ2-1; 13 bases line up with TRBD2. Germline CDR1 reads DFQATT; CDR2 reads SNEGSKA (reference sequence). The ends lost 3 bases at V and 5 bases at J; junction bases unmatched: 4. The CDR3 is 15 residues long. The CDR3 DNA is TGCAGTGCTAGTGGGACTAGCGGGAAAAACAATGAGCAGTTCTTC. It yields the protein CSASGTSGKNNEQFF.

The chain is built from TRBV14 and TRBJ2-5; D possibly corresponds to TRBD1 (5 bases). CDR3 size: 13 residues. V dropped 4 bases and J dropped 3 bases, with 9 bases sitting between them. Germline CDR1 SGHDN, CDR2 FVKESK. CDR3: CASSRQLKETQYF. DNA of the CDR3: TGTGCCAGCAGCCGACAGTTAAAAGAGACCCAGTACTTC.

V is TRBV18 and J is TRBJ1-1; the D is unclear. Trimming removed 6 bases at V and 1 base at J, with 9 bases between. The CDR3 runs to 13 residues. Germline assignment: CDR1 KGHSH and CDR2 LQKENI. The CDR3 DNA reads TGTGCCAGCTCTCCGCTCAGGAACACTGAAGCTTTCTTT. Its translation: CASSPLRNTEAFF.

CDR3 sequence reads: CSAVTGYATNEKLFF. The CDR3 nucleotides read TGCAGCGCAGTGACAGGGTACGCAACTAATGAAAAACTGTTTTTT. The rearrangement joins TRBV29-1 to TRBJ1-4; the match to TRBD1 covers 7 bases. V shed 7 bases and J 0 bases; nucleotides not matched to a gene: 8. CDR3 length: 15 residues. Germline V CDR1 and CDR2: SQVTM, ANQGSEA.

The chain joins TRBV28 to TRBJ1-2; the D gene is possibly TRBD1 (6 bases). Germline lookup yields CDR1 MDHEN and CDR2 SYDVKM. V lost 6 bases and J lost 0, with 14 bases in between. The CDR3 totals 15 residues. The CDR3 region has the DNA TGTGCCAGCAGGAGGGGCAGGGGACCTAACTATGGCTACACCTTC. This translates into CASRRGRGPNYGYTF.

V and J are TRBV18 and TRBJ2-5; D is possibly TRBD1 (6 bases). V lost 6 bases to trimming and J lost 1 base, with 12 bases between them. The CDR3 loop spans 14 amino acids. Germline-derived CDR1 and CDR2 are KGHSH and LQKENI. CDR3 bases: TGTGCCAGCTCCCTCGGGACACTCCAAGAGACCCAGTACTTC. Protein: CASSLGTLQETQYF. Looking up the rest from reference TRBV18 and TRBJ2-5 gives the full variable domain: NAGVMQNPRHLVRRRGQEARLRCSPMKGHSHVYWYRQLPEEGLKFMVYLQKENIIDESGMPKERFSAEFPKEGPSILRIQQVVRGDSAAYFCASSLGTLQETQYFGPGTRLLVL.

The rearrangement links TRBV12-3 or TRBV12-4 to TRBJ2-2; D gene uncertain. V shed 7 bases and J shed 4 bases, with 10 bases lying between them. The CDR3 is 13 amino acids. The CDR3 coding sequence is TGTGCCAGCACCCTTGTGGCCACCGGGGAGCTGTTTTTT. As protein: CASTLVATGELFF.

This clone has only one observation. This sequence joins TRBV6-6 and TRBJ1-3; 10 bases align to TRBD1. This CDR3 spans 16 amino acids. The V and J ends lost 6 bases and 0 bases, in that order; junction bases with no gene match: 5. Germline-derived CDR1 and CDR2 are MNHNY and SVGAGI (reference sequence). CDR3 in DNA: TGTGCCAGCAGGGGACAGGGGCTGTACTCTGGAAACACCATATATTTT. This encodes CASRGQGLYSGNTIYF.